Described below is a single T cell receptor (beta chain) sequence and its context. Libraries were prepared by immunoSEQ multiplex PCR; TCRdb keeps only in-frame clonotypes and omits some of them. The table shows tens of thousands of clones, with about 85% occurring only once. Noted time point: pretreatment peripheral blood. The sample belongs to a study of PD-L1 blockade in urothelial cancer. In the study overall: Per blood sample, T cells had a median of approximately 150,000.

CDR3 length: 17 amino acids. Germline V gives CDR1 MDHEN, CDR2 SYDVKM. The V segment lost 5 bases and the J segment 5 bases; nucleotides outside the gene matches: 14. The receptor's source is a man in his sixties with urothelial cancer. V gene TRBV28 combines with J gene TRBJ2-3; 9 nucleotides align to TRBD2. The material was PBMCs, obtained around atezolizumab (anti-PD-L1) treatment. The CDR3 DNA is TGTGCCAGCAGTACCAGGGGTAGCGGGAGTTCTCGAGATACGCAGTATTTT. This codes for CASSTRGSGSSRDTQYF.